A single sample gave rise to the 17 T cell receptor beta chains below, sequenced in a study of Graves' ophthalmopathy and Graves' hyperthyroidism. Amplifying from RNA transcripts, the study obtained TCR beta CDR3 regions. Scientists carried out first-round RT-PCR using HTBI primers and then a second-round multiplex PCR. TCRdb called the multiplex PCR reads again in MiXCR, with one record for every CDR3 protein. Of some 360,000 distinct CDR3 sequences listed, about 18% are singletons. Sequencing was carried out using peripheral blood. The receptors shown here come from an adult woman with stable Graves' hyperthyroidism.

This clonotype has at least ten counts. This chain connects TRBV20-1 to TRBJ2-7, with D possibly TRBD2 on 6 matching bases. This CDR3 has 13 amino acids. Trimming took 6 bases from V and 4 from J, leaving 16 bases between them. Germline CDR1 DFQATT, CDR2 SNEGSKA (reference sequence). The CDR3 coding sequence is TGCAGTGCCCGCGGGACTCATTCTTACGAGCAGTACTTC. Its translation is CSARGTHSYEQYF.

This chain joins TRBV4-1 and TRBJ2-7; 8 bases match TRBD1. The CDR3 runs 15 residues. Germline V gene lookup returns CDR1 MGHRA and CDR2 YSYEKL. The V segment lost 1 base and the J segment 7 bases; nucleotides outside the gene matches: 9. CDR3 residues: CASSQATGAGREQYF. The CDR3 region has the DNA TGCGCCAGCAGCCAAGCGACAGGGGCCGGTAGGGAGCAGTACTTC.

This clonotype was seen ten or more times. This chain connects TRBV19 to TRBJ1-1; a possible D gene is TRBD1 (5 bases). Trimming removed 6 bases from V and 4 bases from J, with 15 bases in between. Germline CDR1 reads LNHDA; CDR2 reads SQIVND (reference sequence). The CDR3 contains 14 residues. In nucleotides, the CDR3 is TGTGCCAGTAGAGGGGCCACCGGCCTCACTGAAGCTTTCTTT. It yields the protein CASRGATGLTEAFF.

In DNA form, the CDR3 reads TGTGCCAGCAGTTACCTATGGGACAACAATCAGCCCCAGCATTTT. This codes for CASSYLWDNNQPQHF. The chain recombines TRBV6-2 or TRBV6-3 with TRBJ1-5, with TRBD1 as a possible D gene (6 bases). There are 15 residues in the CDR3. V was clipped by 2 bases and J by 3 bases, with 11 bases between them. Germline assignment: CDR1 MNHEY and CDR2 SVGEGT.

This clonotype was seen at least ten times. The chain is built from TRBV28 and TRBJ2-2, with 9 bases identical to TRBD2. V was clipped by 8 bases and J by 3 bases; unmatched bases: 7. Germline values: CDR1 MDHEN, CDR2 SYDVKM. The CDR3 has 15 amino acids. CDR3 sequence reads: CASGMSGRYTGELFF. CDR3 sequence (DNA): TGTGCCAGCGGAATGAGCGGGAGGTACACCGGGGAGCTGTTTTTT.

This clonotype came up many times. The chain is built from TRBV6-5 and TRBJ1-1, with D hard to call. V dropped 0 bases and J dropped 1 base, with 9 bases sitting between them. From germline, CDR1 is MNHEY and CDR2 SVGAGI. The CDR3 runs to 15 residues. The CDR3 protein is CASSYSSRWNTEAFF. In DNA form, the CDR3 reads TGTGCCAGCAGTTACTCCTCCCGGTGGAACACTGAAGCTTTCTTT.

In its sample, this clonotype was seen many times. The chain is built from TRBV28 and TRBJ2-6; 7 nucleotides align to TRBD1. Per the germline V gene, CDR1 is MDHEN and CDR2 is SYDVKM. Trimming at V came to 4 bases and at J to 2 bases, leaving 17 bases not matched to a gene. There are 20 residues in the CDR3. As DNA, the CDR3 is TGTGCCAGCAGTTCCGGCTACAGGGGTGCCAGCAAGGCTGGGGCCAACGTCCTGACTTTC. This sequence encodes CASSSGYRGASKAGANVLTF. Variable domain in full (rest from reference TRBV28 and TRBJ2-6): DVKVTQSSRYLVKRTGEKVFLECVQDMDHENMFWYRQDPGLGLRLIYFSYDVKMKEKGDIPEGYSVSREKKERFSLILESASTNQTSMYLCASSSGYRGASKAGANVLTFGAGSRLTVL.

This clonotype appeared many times. The rearrangement joins TRBV12-3 or TRBV12-4 to TRBJ1-4, with TRBD1 matching 7 bases. CDR3 length: 14 amino acids. The J segment lost 8 bases and the V segment lost 5 bases, leaving 8 bases of the junction unmatched. The DNA for the CDR3 is TGTGCCAGCAGTGTAGACAGGGCTGGGGAAAAACTGTTTTTT. Amino acid sequence: CASSVDRAGEKLFF.

This chain uses TRBV5-1 with TRBJ2-7; 9 nucleotides agree with TRBD1. The CDR3 spans 16 residues. V was pared by 2 bases and J by 0 bases, with 6 bases of the junction left unmatched. The germline V gene encodes CDR1 SGHRS and CDR2 YFSETQ. The CDR3: CASSLPGTGSSYEQYF. In DNA, the CDR3 is TGCGCCAGCAGCTTACCCGGGACAGGGAGCTCCTACGAGCAGTACTTC.

The sample holds many counts of this clonotype. This sequence joins TRBV28 and TRBJ2-7; no clear D. Trimming took 1 base from V and 5 from J, leaving 9 bases between them. CDR1 MDHEN and CDR2 SYDVKM come from the germline V gene. The CDR3 loop spans 13 amino acids. CDR3 amino acids: CASSLFSGNEQYF. DNA of the CDR3: TGTGCCAGCAGTTTATTCTCGGGCAACGAGCAGTACTTC.

This clonotype was seen repeatedly, ten times or more. V is TRBV14 and J is TRBJ2-2, with 11 bases fitting TRBD2. The CDR3 has 16 amino acids. V gave up 4 bases and J gave up 4 bases; unmatched junction bases: 5. Germline CDR1 and CDR2: SGHDN and FVKESK. The CDR3: CASSPLAGGGTGELFF. For the CDR3, the DNA is TGTGCCAGCAGCCCTCTAGCGGGAGGAGGCACCGGGGAGCTGTTTTTT.

This chain uses TRBV30 with TRBJ1-1; D call uncertain. Trimming took 0 bases from V and 2 from J, leaving 10 bases between them. This CDR3 is 14 amino acids long. Germline CDR1 is GTSNPN and CDR2 is SVGIG (reference sequence). CDR3 sequence reads: CAWSVVSFNTEAFF. In nucleotides, the CDR3 is TGTGCCTGGAGTGTAGTGTCGTTTAACACTGAAGCTTTCTTT.

This clonotype appeared many times. This chain uses TRBV10-2 with TRBJ2-5; 9 positions agree with TRBD2. Germline V gives CDR1 WSHSY, CDR2 SAAADI. Germline trimming cut 6 bases from V and 5 bases from J; bases unmatched to any gene: 10. The CDR3 is 15 amino acids. In DNA, the CDR3 is TGCGCCAGCAGGAGGAACAGCGGGAGGCATGAGACCCAGTACTTC. Its protein product is CASRRNSGRHETQYF.

As concerns this clonotype: A clone one base away is much larger, so this may be a read error. The rearrangement uses TRBV5-1 and TRBJ1-5, with 7 bases that match TRBD1. The J segment lost 5 bases and the V segment lost 4 bases, leaving 6 bases of the junction unmatched. Germline-derived CDR1 and CDR2 are SGHRS and YFSETQ. The CDR3 contains 14 residues. The CDR3: CASSEGTAYQPQHF. CDR3 sequence (DNA): TGCGCCAGCAGCGAAGGGACAGCCTATCAGCCCCAGCATTTT.

This clonotype was seen repeatedly, ten times or more. V gene TRBV12-3 or TRBV12-4 combines with J gene TRBJ2-7; D gene uncertain. Trimming stripped 7 bases from V and 1 base from J, with 8 bases between. The CDR3 runs 12 residues. For the CDR3, the DNA is TGTGCCAGCACCCCGGCATCCTACGAGCAGTACTTC. Protein product: CASTPASYEQYF.

This clonotype was seen many times. J is TRBJ2-2 and V is TRBV2; D not certain. CDR1 is SNHLY, CDR2 FYNNEI, per germline. V lost 10 bases, J lost 4 bases, and 25 bases lay in between. This CDR3 has 17 amino acids. This CDR3 reads CATSTRRPRLGTGELFF. CDR3 DNA: TGTGCCACCTCAACAAGGCGGCCTCGATTAGGCACCGGGGAGCTGTTTTTT. Full variable domain (remainder filled in from reference TRBV2 and TRBJ2-2): EPEVTQTPSHQVTQMGQEVILRCVPISNHLYFYWYRQILGQKVEFLVSFYNNEISEKSEIFDDQFSVERPDGSNFTLKIRSTKLEDSAMYFCATSTRRPRLGTGELFFGEGSRLTVL.

The table lists this clonotype with many counts. V and J are TRBV7-9 and TRBJ2-2; 7 bases match TRBD2. Trimming took 2 bases from V and 4 from J; bases not matched to a gene: 7. Germline CDR1 is SEHNR and CDR2 is FQNEAQ (reference sequence). The CDR3 length is 16 residues. The CDR3 reads CASSLNGGSLTGELFF. DNA for the CDR3: TGTGCCAGCAGCTTAAACGGCGGGAGCCTCACCGGGGAGCTGTTTTTT.